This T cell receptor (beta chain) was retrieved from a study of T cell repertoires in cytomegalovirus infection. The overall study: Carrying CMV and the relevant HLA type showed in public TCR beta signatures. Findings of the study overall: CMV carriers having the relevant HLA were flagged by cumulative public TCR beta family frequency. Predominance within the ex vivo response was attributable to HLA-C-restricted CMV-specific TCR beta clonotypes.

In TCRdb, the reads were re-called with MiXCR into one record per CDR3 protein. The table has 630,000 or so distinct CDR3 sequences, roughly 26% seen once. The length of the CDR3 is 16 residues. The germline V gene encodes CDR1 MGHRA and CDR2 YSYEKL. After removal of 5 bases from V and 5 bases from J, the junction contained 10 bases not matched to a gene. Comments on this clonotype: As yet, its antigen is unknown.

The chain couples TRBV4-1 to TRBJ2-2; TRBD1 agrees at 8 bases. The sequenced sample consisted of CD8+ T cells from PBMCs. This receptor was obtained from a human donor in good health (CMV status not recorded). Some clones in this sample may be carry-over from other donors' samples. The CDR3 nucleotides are TGCGCCAGCAGCTCCAACCAGGGGGCGTGGACCGGGGAGCTGTTTTTT. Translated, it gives CASSSNQGAWTGELFF.